Shown below are 29 T cell receptor beta chains from a single sample sequenced in a study of a mutant IDH1 vaccine in newly diagnosed glioma. Profiled with immunoSEQ multiplex PCR; TCRdb holds only in-frame clones, not every one. Counted here are about 66,000 clones, approximately 86% occurring once; the ten biggest clones make up over 2.5%. Time point noted: baseline, week 1 (first vaccination visit). As to treatment: pre-vaccination baseline after standard-of-care therapy. Material: PBMCs, obtained from a glioma patient treated with radiotherapy, temozolomide or both. The receptors stem from a man younger than 40 with glioma.

This chain links TRBV7-8 with TRBJ2-2, with unresolved D. V was cut by 5 bases and J by 5 bases, with 9 bases left in between. CDR3 length: 13 amino acids. Per germline, CDR1 SGHVS and CDR2 FQNEAQ. The CDR3 nucleotides read TGTGCCAGCAGCGCAAAACTAACCGGGGAGCTGTTTTTT. This encodes CASSAKLTGELFF. Using reference TRBV7-8 and TRBJ2-2 for the parts outside the CDR3, the full variable domain is GAGVSQSPRYKVAKRGQDVALRCDPISGHVSLFWYQQALGQGPEFLTYFQNEAQLDKSGLPSDRFFAERPEGSVSTLKIQRTQQEDSAVYLCASSAKLTGELFFGEGSRLTVL.

The V and J genes are TRBV18 and TRBJ2-6; D may be TRBD1 (5 bases). Germline V CDR1 and CDR2: KGHSH, LQKENI. Trimming removed 0 bases from V and 2 bases from J, with 5 bases in between. CDR3 size: 15 residues. The chain's CDR3 is CASSPPGAGANVLTF. DNA for the CDR3: TGTGCCAGCTCACCACCAGGGGCTGGGGCCAACGTCCTGACTTTC.

In its sample, this clone was seen a few times. The chain has TRBV14 and TRBJ2-3; no reliable D call. CDR3 length: 12 residues. Germline V gene sequence: CDR1 SGHDN, CDR2 FVKESK. V dropped 4 bases and J dropped 2 bases, with 4 bases sitting between them. CDR3 nucleotides: TGTGCCAGCAGCCCCCACACAGATACGCAGTATTTT. Translating it yields CASSPHTDTQYF.

The chain couples TRBV7-9 to TRBJ2-2; D is tentatively TRBD1 or TRBD2 (6 bases each). Germline CDR1 and CDR2: SEHNR and FQNEAQ (reference sequence). Trimming took 5 bases from V and 4 from J, leaving 11 bases between them. The CDR3 length is 14 residues. CDR3 DNA sequence: TGTGCCAGCAGCGAGAAGGGGGGCACCGGGGAGCTGTTTTTT. It specifies CASSEKGGTGELFF.

The V and J genes are TRBV28 and TRBJ1-5; D remains unclear. Per germline, CDR1 MDHEN and CDR2 SYDVKM. This CDR3 region has 13 residues. Trimming pared 3 bases from V and 6 bases from J, leaving 9 bases between. In nucleotides, the CDR3 is TGTGCCAGCAGTTTTTTTCGCGGTCAGCCCCAGCATTTT. It codes for CASSFFRGQPQHF. The variable domain in full, with the rest retrieved from reference TRBV28 and TRBJ1-5, is DVKVTQSSRYLVKRTGEKVFLECVQDMDHENMFWYRQDPGLGLRLIYFSYDVKMKEKGDIPEGYSVSREKKERFSLILESASTNQTSMYLCASSFFRGQPQHFGDGTRLSIL.

The rearrangement links TRBV18 to TRBJ2-5; 8 bases align to TRBD1. Germline V CDR1 and CDR2: KGHSH, LQKENI. J gave up 0 bases and V 6 bases, and 6 bases lay outside the gene matches. The CDR3 contains 15 residues. The CDR3 protein is CASSDAGGHQETQYF. The CDR3 nucleotides are TGTGCCAGCTCGGATGCAGGGGGCCACCAAGAGACCCAGTACTTC.

The chain employs TRBV2 and TRBJ2-5, with D hard to call. V was shortened by 3 bases and J by 6 bases, with 5 bases between the two germline ends. The CDR3 is made up of 11 amino acids. Germline V lookup: CDR1 SNHLY, CDR2 FYNNEI. This CDR3 reads CASSERKTQYF. The CDR3 DNA reads TGTGCCAGCAGTGAGAGAAAGACCCAGTACTTC.

This clone was found a few times. V usage is TRBV7-9 and J usage is TRBJ1-1, with 7 bases that match TRBD1. Losses at the gene ends were 4 bases for V and 3 bases for J; bases not matched to a gene: 8. Germline V CDR1 and CDR2: SEHNR, FQNEAQ (reference sequence). This CDR3 region has 15 residues. CDR3 amino acids: CASSSPDRDDTEAFF. CDR3 bases: TGTGCCAGCAGCTCGCCAGACAGGGACGACACTGAAGCTTTCTTT.

The J gene is TRBJ1-6, the V gene TRBV4-2; D gene uncertain. CDR1 and CDR2 from the germline V gene are LGHNA and YNFKEQ. Trimming shortened V by 4 bases and J by 2 bases, and 12 bases separated the two germline ends. The CDR3 runs to 16 residues. The DNA of the CDR3 is TGTGCCAGCAGCCCCGAAAAATATACCTATAATTCACCCCTCCACTTT. Translating it yields CASSPEKYTYNSPLHF.

This chain connects TRBV5-1 to TRBJ2-7; 7 bases are a match to TRBD1. Trimming at V came to 0 bases and at J to 1 base, leaving 4 bases not matched to a gene. This CDR3 contains 15 residues. Germline V gene sequence: CDR1 SGHRS, CDR2 YFSETQ. In nucleotides, the CDR3 is TGCGCCAGCAGCTTGGCGCCAGGGGGTTCCTACGAGCAGTACTTC. The encoded protein is CASSLAPGGSYEQYF.

The chain has TRBV29-1 and TRBJ2-1; 12 bases are a match to TRBD2. The CDR3 extends over 16 amino acids. Germline CDR1 SQVTM, CDR2 ANQGSEA. Trimming took 2 bases from V and 8 from J; bases not matched to a gene: 10. CDR3 bases: TGCAGCGTTGAAAGGCTAGCGGGGGGGCTTTCCGATGAGCAGTTCTTC. It is translated as CSVERLAGGLSDEQFF.

CDR3 protein: CASNSWTMGLYNEQFF. CDR3 sequence (DNA): TGTGCCAGTAACTCGTGGACCATGGGGCTCTACAATGAGCAGTTCTTC. The chain employs TRBV19 and TRBJ2-1, with D possibly TRBD1 on 5 matching bases. This CDR3 spans 16 amino acids. V was pared by 7 bases and J by 3 bases, with 19 bases between. Germline loops: CDR1 LNHDA, CDR2 SQIVND (reference sequence).

CDR3: CASGGSPLHF. The CDR3 bases are TGTGCCAGCGGGGGTTCACCCCTCCACTTT. The V call is TRBV7-9, the J call TRBJ1-6; the D gene is possibly TRBD1 (5 bases). Germline loops: CDR1 SEHNR, CDR2 FQNEAQ (reference sequence). V was trimmed by 8 bases and J by 9 bases, leaving 5 bases between them. CDR3 length equals 10 residues.

This chain joins TRBV29-1 and TRBJ1-3; the D is unclear. V was pared by 7 bases and J by 0 bases, with 10 bases between. Germline assignment: CDR1 SQVTM and CDR2 ANQGSEA. CDR3 size: 13 residues. CDR3 sequence reads: CSAHPGSGNTIYF. The DNA of the CDR3 is TGCAGCGCCCACCCGGGCTCTGGAAACACCATATATTTT.

This chain uses TRBV18 with TRBJ2-1, with D hard to call. The CDR3 consists of 16 residues. Trimming left V 3 bases short and J 0 bases short, with 12 bases between. From germline, CDR1 is KGHSH and CDR2 LQKENI. CDR3 amino acids: CASSPLLSSSYNEQFF. The CDR3 DNA sequence: TGTGCCAGCTCACCCCTCCTGTCGAGCTCCTACAATGAGCAGTTCTTC.

This chain uses TRBV9 with TRBJ2-7; no clear D gene. There are 14 residues in the CDR3. Trimming took 3 bases from V and 2 from J, leaving 12 bases between them. The germline V gene encodes CDR1 SGDLS and CDR2 YYNGEE. CDR3 loop: CASSAPSPAYEQYF. The CDR3 nucleotides are TGTGCCAGCAGCGCCCCATCTCCGGCCTACGAGCAGTACTTC.

The rearrangement joins TRBV18 to TRBJ1-1; a weak D match, TRBD1 (5 bases). Trimming shortened V by 5 bases and J by 1 base, and 11 bases separated the two germline ends. CDR1 is KGHSH, CDR2 LQKENI, per germline. This CDR3 has 14 amino acids. CDR3 in amino acids: CASSKTDGNTEAFF. The CDR3 region has the DNA TGTGCCAGCTCAAAGACAGACGGGAACACTGAAGCTTTCTTT.

This chain joins TRBV29-1 and TRBJ1-1; D uncertain. Germline V gives CDR1 SQVTM, CDR2 ANQGSEA. This CDR3 spans 11 amino acids. The V and J ends lost 6 bases and 4 bases respectively, with 9 bases between them. CDR3 loop: CSVHPATEAFF. Here the CDR3 DNA reads TGCAGCGTCCACCCAGCCACTGAAGCTTTCTTT.

The V gene is TRBV5-6, the J gene TRBJ2-3; 7 nucleotides align to TRBD2. The CDR3 runs to 16 residues. Trimming at V came to 2 bases and at J to 2 bases, leaving 8 bases not matched to a gene. Germline CDR1 reads SGHDT; CDR2 reads YYEEEE. The CDR3 DNA is TGTGCCAGCAGCTTCCAACTCGGGACTATCACAGATACGCAGTATTTT. Its protein product is CASSFQLGTITDTQYF.

This clone appeared a single time. V usage is TRBV5-1 and J usage is TRBJ1-3; D not certain. V shed 0 bases and J shed 0 bases, with 7 bases lying between them. Germline CDR1 SGHRS, CDR2 YFSETQ. The CDR3 is 15 residues long. The CDR3 bases are TGCGCCAGCAGCTTGGCTTCTAGCTCTGGAAACACCATATATTTT. Its protein is CASSLASSSGNTIYF.

Here the CDR3 DNA reads TGTGCCAGTAGCACCCCCCGCAGGCAAGCTAATGAAAAACTGTTTTTT. Its protein is CASSTPRRQANEKLFF. This chain links TRBV19 with TRBJ1-4, with D unresolved. There are 16 residues in the CDR3. V was clipped by 6 bases and J by 3 bases, with 17 bases between them. Germline loops: CDR1 LNHDA, CDR2 SQIVND (reference sequence).

The chain joins TRBV4-2 to TRBJ2-1; 12 positions agree with TRBD2. The V segment lost 3 bases and the J segment 10 bases; nucleotides outside the gene matches: 7. The CDR3 runs to 15 residues. Germline V gene lookup returns CDR1 LGHNA and CDR2 YNFKEQ. CDR3 sequence: CASSHRGLAGREQFF. In DNA, the CDR3 is TGTGCCAGCAGCCACCGCGGACTAGCGGGGCGAGAGCAGTTCTTC.

The CDR3 DNA reads as TGTGCCAGCAGCTTAGTAGGGGGGGGGCACACAGATACGCAGTATTTT. The encoded protein is CASSLVGGGHTDTQYF. The chain couples TRBV7-6 to TRBJ2-3; a possible D gene is TRBD2 (7 bases). This CDR3 has 16 amino acids. The V gene's germline CDR1 is SGHVS and CDR2 FNYEAQ. Trimming took 1 base from V and 2 from J, leaving 13 bases between them.

The genes are TRBV2 and TRBJ2-5; D gene unclear. The germline V and J ends were trimmed by 2 bases and 4 bases, with 5 bases remaining between them. The germline CDR1 and CDR2 sequences are SNHLY and FYNNEI. This CDR3 region has 12 residues. CDR3 nucleotide sequence: TGTGCCAGCAGTGAACAAAGAGAGACCCAGTACTTC. Protein: CASSEQRETQYF.

The chain carries TRBV11-2 and TRBJ1-2; D gene unclear. The CDR3 spans 18 residues. Per the germline V gene, CDR1 is SGHAT and CDR2 is FQNNGV. V was trimmed by 0 bases and J by 11 bases, leaving 28 bases between them. CDR3 protein: CASSLEFDVSLRAVPYTF. CDR3 in DNA: TGTGCCAGCAGCTTAGAATTCGATGTCAGCCTCCGGGCCGTACCTTACACCTTC.

The chain links TRBV6-1 to TRBJ1-2; 9 bases are shared with TRBD1. V was clipped by 5 bases and J by 7 bases; unmatched bases: 5. The germline V gene encodes CDR1 MNHNS and CDR2 SASEGT. The CDR3 runs 13 residues. CDR3 in amino acids: CASSRDREGGYTF. Written as DNA, the CDR3 is TGTGCCAGCAGTAGGGACAGGGAGGGTGGCTACACCTTC.

This clone was seen just once. The chain couples TRBV30 to TRBJ1-2; D uncertain. This CDR3 is 12 amino acids long. V lost 7 bases to trimming and J lost 8 bases, with 17 bases between them. In germline, CDR1 is GTSNPN, CDR2 SVGIG (reference sequence). In DNA, the CDR3 is TGTGCCTCCCCCCGGGGAGCCCTAGGCTACACCTTC. Translation: CASPRGALGYTF.

This rearrangement joins TRBV7-9 to TRBJ2-2; a possible D gene is TRBD1 (6 bases). V was cut by 5 bases and J by 0 bases, with 10 bases left in between. The V gene's germline CDR1 is SEHNR and CDR2 FQNEAQ (reference sequence). CDR3 size: 15 residues. The DNA for the CDR3 is TGTGCCAGCAGCCTGGGACACACGAACACCGGGGAGCTGTTTTTT. Protein sequence: CASSLGHTNTGELFF.

V and J are TRBV18 and TRBJ1-6; D not resolved. CDR3 length: 14 residues. Trimming shortened V by 0 bases and J by 11 bases, and 11 bases separated the two germline ends. Looked up from germline, CDR1 is KGHSH and CDR2 is LQKENI. In DNA, the CDR3 is TGTGCCAGCTCACCACCGGGTCGGCCCGCACCCCTCCACTTT. Protein sequence: CASSPPGRPAPLHF.